The rows below give T cell receptor beta chains drawn from one sample of a study of regulatory and conventional T cells in RAG deficiency. TCRdb's table, derived via immunoSEQ multiplex PCR, lists solely in-frame clones and lacks some. The sample shows approximately 7,000 clones, more than 75% of them seen only once. The data were also submitted as part of a second study, on regulatory T cells.

Sequencing was carried out using CD127- CD25+ CD4+ Tregs sorted from blood. The source of these receptors is a human donor in good health. CDR3s include the opening cysteine and the closing phenylalanine or tryptophan. The D gene is left open where the match is weak. Part of the rows lack a size; the others show once, few, many or a class for expanded clones.

NA	TRBJ2-5	NA	TRBV18	CASSPSPGTGETQYF	TGTGCCAGCTCACCATCGCCCGGTACAGGGGAGACCCAGTACTTC
NA	TRBJ1-1	TRBD1	TRBV6-6	CASSSADRVNTEAFF	TGTGCCAGCAGTTCCGCGGACAGGGTGAACACTGAAGCTTTCTTT
NA	TRBJ2-2	TRBD2	TRBV7-3	CASSQTSGGNTGELFF	TGTGCCAGCAGCCAAACTAGCGGGGGGAACACCGGGGAGCTGTTTTTT
NA	TRBJ2-7	TRBD2	TRBV5-5	CASSLLAGGPGEQYF	TGTGCCAGCAGCCTACTAGCGGGGGGGCCGGGGGAGCAGTACTTC
NA	TRBJ1-6	NA	TRBV7-6	CASSLSGANSPLHF	TGTGCCAGCAGCTTATCAGGGGCTAATTCACCCCTCCACTTT
once	TRBJ2-5	TRBD1	TRBV7-2	CASSLGPGGRETQYF	TGTGCCAGCAGCTTAGGCCCAGGGGGTCGAGAGACCCAGTACTTC
NA	TRBJ2-1	NA	TRBV4-2	CASSQVTGINEQFF	TGTGCCAGCAGCCAAGTAACGGGGATAAATGAGCAGTTCTTC
NA	TRBJ1-1	TRBD1	TRBV10-3	CAIRNGQGAGTEAFF	TGTGCCATCAGGAACGGACAGGGGGCAGGGACTGAAGCTTTCTTT
once	TRBJ1-1	TRBD1	TRBV19	CASRRTGMGYTEAFF	TGTGCCAGTAGGAGGACAGGCATGGGTTACACTGAAGCTTTCTTT
NA	TRBJ1-2	NA	TRBV6-5	CASSRGQSLYGYTF	TGTGCCAGCAGTCGTGGACAGTCGCTGTATGGCTACACCTTC
once	TRBJ1-1	TRBD1	TRBV11-3	CASSHRDRETEAFF	TGTGCCAGCAGCCACCGGGACAGGGAAACTGAAGCTTTCTTT
NA	TRBJ2-7	NA	TRBV29-1	CSVNSRDEQYF	TGCAGCGTGAACAGTCGCGACGAGCAGTACTTC
NA	TRBJ1-1	TRBD1	TRBV28	CASRPGGQRAFF	TGTGCCAGCAGGCCTGGGGGACAGCGAGCTTTCTTT
NA	TRBJ2-4	NA	TRBV2	CASSREAKNIQYF	TGTGCCAGCTCTCGGGAGGCCAAAAACATTCAGTACTTC
NA	TRBJ1-3	NA	TRBV9	CASSVGGLGNTIYF	TGTGCCAGCAGCGTGGGGGGACTTGGAAACACCATATATTTT
NA	TRBJ2-1	NA	TRBV27	CASSSWGFLGNEQFF	TGTGCCAGCAGTTCCTGGGGCTTCCTCGGCAATGAGCAGTTCTTC
NA	TRBJ1-4	NA	TRBV5-1	CASSAGSGLPNREKLFF	TGCGCCAGCAGCGCCGGATCGGGACTTCCGAACCGTGAAAAACTGTTTTTT
NA	TRBJ1-2	TRBD1	TRBV19	CASSIQTGYGYTF	TGTGCCAGTAGTATACAGACAGGGTATGGCTACACCTTC
NA	TRBJ1-4	NA	TRBV19	CASSTGQYNEKLFF	TGTGCCAGTAGTACCGGACAGTACAATGAAAAACTGTTTTTT
NA	TRBJ2-5	TRBD2	TRBV11-2	CASSLVGTSGAQETQYF	TGTGCCAGCAGCTTAGTTGGGACTAGCGGGGCACAAGAGACCCAGTACTTC
NA	TRBJ1-2	TRBD1	TRBV10-3	CAISSSQGPLYNYGYTF	TGTGCCATCAGCTCGTCACAGGGGCCCCTTTATAACTATGGCTACACCTTC
NA	TRBJ1-1	TRBD1	TRBV6-1	CASSVPGQVNTEAFF	TGTGCCAGCAGTGTACCGGGACAGGTGAACACTGAAGCTTTCTTT
NA	TRBJ2-7	NA	TRBV18	CASSLLRDSEQYF	TGTGCCAGCTCACTACTAAGGGACTCCGAGCAGTACTTC
once	TRBJ1-1	NA	TRBV4-1	CASSQDQKWTEAFF	TGCGCCAGCAGCCAAGATCAGAAGTGGACTGAAGCTTTCTTT
NA	TRBJ2-7	TRBD2	TRBV9	CASSVAGGPEQYF	TGTGCCAGCAGCGTAGCGGGGGGGCCCGAGCAGTACTTC